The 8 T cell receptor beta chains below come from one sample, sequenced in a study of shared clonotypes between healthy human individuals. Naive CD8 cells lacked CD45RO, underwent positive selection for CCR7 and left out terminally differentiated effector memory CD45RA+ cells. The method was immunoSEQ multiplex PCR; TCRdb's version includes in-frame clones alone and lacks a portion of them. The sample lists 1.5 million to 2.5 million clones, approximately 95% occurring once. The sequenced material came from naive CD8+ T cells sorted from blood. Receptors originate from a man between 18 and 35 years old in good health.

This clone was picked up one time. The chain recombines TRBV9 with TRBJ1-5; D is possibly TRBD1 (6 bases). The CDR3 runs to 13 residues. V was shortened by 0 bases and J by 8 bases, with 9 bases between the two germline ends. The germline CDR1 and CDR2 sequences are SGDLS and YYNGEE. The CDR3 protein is CASSVEGGEPQHF. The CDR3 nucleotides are TGTGCCAGCAGCGTAGAGGGGGGGGAGCCCCAGCATTTT.

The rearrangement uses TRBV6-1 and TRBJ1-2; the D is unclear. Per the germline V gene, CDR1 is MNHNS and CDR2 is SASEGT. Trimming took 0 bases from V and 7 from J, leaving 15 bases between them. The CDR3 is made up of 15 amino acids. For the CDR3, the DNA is TGTGCCAGCAGTGAAGCGATAAGGGTTGTCGGTGGCTACACCTTC. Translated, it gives CASSEAIRVVGGYTF.

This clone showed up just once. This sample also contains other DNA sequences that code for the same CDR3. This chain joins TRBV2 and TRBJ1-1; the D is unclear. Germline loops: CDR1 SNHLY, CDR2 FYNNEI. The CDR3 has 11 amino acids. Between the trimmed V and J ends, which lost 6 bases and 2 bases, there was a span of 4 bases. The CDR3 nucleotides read TGTGCCAGCAGCGAAAACACTGAAGCTTTCTTT. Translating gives CASSENTEAFF.

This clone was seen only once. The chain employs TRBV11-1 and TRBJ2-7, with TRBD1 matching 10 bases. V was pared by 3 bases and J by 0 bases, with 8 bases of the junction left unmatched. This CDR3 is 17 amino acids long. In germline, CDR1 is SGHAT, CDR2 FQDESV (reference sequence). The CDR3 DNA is TGTGCCAGCAGCTTCGCCCGGACAGGGGGGGTCTCCTACGAGCAGTACTTC. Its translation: CASSFARTGGVSYEQYF.

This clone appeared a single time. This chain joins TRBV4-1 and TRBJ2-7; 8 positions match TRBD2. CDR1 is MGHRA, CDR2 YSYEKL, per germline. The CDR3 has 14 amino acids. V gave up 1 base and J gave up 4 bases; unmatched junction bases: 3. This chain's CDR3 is CASSQGRGRYEQYF. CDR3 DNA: TGCGCCAGCAGCCAAGGGCGCGGGAGGTACGAGCAGTACTTC.

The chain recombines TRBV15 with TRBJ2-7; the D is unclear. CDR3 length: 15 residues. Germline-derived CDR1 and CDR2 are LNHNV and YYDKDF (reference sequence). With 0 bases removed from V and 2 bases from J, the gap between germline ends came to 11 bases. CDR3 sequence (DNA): TGTGCCACCAGCAGAGACGGCGAGGTGCCCTACGAGCAGTACTTC. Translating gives CATSRDGEVPYEQYF.

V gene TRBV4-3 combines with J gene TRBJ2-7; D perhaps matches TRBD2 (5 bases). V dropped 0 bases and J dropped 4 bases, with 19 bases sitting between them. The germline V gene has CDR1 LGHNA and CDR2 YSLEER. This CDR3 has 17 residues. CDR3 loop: CASSQDLIGLVAYEQYF. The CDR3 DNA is TGCGCCAGCAGCCAAGATCTAATAGGACTTGTTGCGTACGAGCAGTACTTC.

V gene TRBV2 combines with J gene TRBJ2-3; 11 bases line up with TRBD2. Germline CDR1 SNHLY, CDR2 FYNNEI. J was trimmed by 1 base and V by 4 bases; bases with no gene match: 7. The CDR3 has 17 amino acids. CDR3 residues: CASSVSSGRYRTDTQYF. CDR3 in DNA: TGTGCCAGCAGTGTTTCTAGCGGGAGGTATCGCACAGATACGCAGTATTTT.